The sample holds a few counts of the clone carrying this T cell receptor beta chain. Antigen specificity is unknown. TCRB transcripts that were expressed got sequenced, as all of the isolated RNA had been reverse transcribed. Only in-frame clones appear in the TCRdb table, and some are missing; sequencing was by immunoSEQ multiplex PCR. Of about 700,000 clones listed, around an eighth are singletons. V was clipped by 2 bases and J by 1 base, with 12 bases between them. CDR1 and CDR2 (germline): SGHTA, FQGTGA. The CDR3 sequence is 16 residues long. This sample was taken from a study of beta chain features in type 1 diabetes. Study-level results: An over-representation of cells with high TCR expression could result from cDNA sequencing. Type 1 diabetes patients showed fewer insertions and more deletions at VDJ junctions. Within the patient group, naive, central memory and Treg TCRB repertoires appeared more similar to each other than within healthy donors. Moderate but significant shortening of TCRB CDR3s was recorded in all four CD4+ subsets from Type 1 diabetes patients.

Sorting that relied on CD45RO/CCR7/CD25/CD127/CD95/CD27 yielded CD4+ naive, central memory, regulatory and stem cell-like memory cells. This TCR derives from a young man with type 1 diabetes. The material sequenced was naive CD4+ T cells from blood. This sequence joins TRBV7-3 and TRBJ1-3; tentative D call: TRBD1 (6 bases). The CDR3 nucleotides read TGTGCCAGCAGCTTACTACCAGGGGTGTCTGGAAACACCATATATTTT. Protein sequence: CASSLLPGVSGNTIYF.